These 11 T cell receptor beta chains were all obtained from the same sample, sequenced in a study of blood T cell repertoires in COVID-19. The protocol was immunoSEQ multiplex PCR, while the TCRdb copy is restricted to in-frame clones and leaves out a portion. The profile shows over 95,000 clones, roughly 76% of them singletons. The material sequenced was peripheral blood. The origin of the receptors is a human donor in a cohort sampled during active COVID-19.

In DNA, the CDR3 is TGTGCCAGCAGCTTGAGAACAGGGGGCGCTGGGACTGAAGCTTTCTTT. It translates to CASSLRTGGAGTEAFF. V usage is TRBV7-9 and J usage is TRBJ1-1, with 9 positions matching TRBD1. Germline assignment: CDR1 SEHNR and CDR2 FQNEAQ (reference sequence). The CDR3 extends over 16 amino acids. V shed 3 bases, J shed 5 bases, and the junction held 10 bases outside the gene matches.

This chain uses TRBV3-1 (or the pseudogene TRBV3-2) with TRBJ2-7; perhaps TRBD2 as D (6 bases). Per the germline V gene, CDR1 is LGHDT and CDR2 is YNNKEL (reference sequence). The CDR3 extends over 14 amino acids. V shed 2 bases and J shed 0 bases, with 8 bases lying between them. The CDR3 here is CASSQMEGSYEQYF. The CDR3 DNA reads TGTGCCAGCAGCCAAATGGAGGGCTCCTACGAGCAGTACTTC.

This rearrangement joins TRBV5-6 to TRBJ1-2, with TRBD1 as a possible D gene (5 bases). Looked up from germline, CDR1 is SGHDT and CDR2 is YYEEEE. The CDR3 totals 12 residues. V lost 4 bases and J lost 8, with 12 bases in between. The CDR3: CASSRYRSGYTF. The CDR3 region has the DNA TGTGCCAGCAGCCGGTACAGGAGCGGCTACACCTTC.

The chain uses TRBV4-1 and TRBJ2-3; 8 nucleotides match TRBD1. Looked up from germline, CDR1 is MGHRA and CDR2 is YSYEKL. The CDR3 is 18 amino acids. V shed 3 bases, J shed 6 bases, and the junction held 17 bases outside the gene matches. The CDR3 loop is CASSHPGVDRGGIDTQYF. DNA for the CDR3: TGCGCCAGCAGCCACCCAGGGGTCGACAGGGGTGGAATTGATACGCAGTATTTT.

V is TRBV7-8 and J is TRBJ2-7; TRBD1 matches at 8 bases. CDR3 length: 17 residues. Germline V lookup: CDR1 SGHVS, CDR2 FQNEAQ. Trimming removed 1 base from V and 0 bases from J; junction bases left unmatched: 8. This chain's CDR3 is CASSLVPQGAASYEQYF. The DNA of the CDR3 is TGTGCCAGCAGCTTAGTGCCCCAGGGGGCCGCCTCCTACGAGCAGTACTTC.

This chain links TRBV6-5 with TRBJ2-5; D is uncertain. The V end lost 8 bases, the J end lost 0 bases, and 7 bases lay between the germline ends. Germline assignment: CDR1 MNHEY and CDR2 SVGAGI. The CDR3 runs 12 residues. The CDR3: CASEFNQETQYF. The CDR3 DNA reads as TGTGCCAGCGAGTTCAACCAAGAGACCCAGTACTTC.

This rearrangement joins TRBV4-1 to TRBJ2-1; 7 bases are shared with TRBD1. CDR1 is MGHRA, CDR2 YSYEKL, per germline. The V and J ends lost 4 bases and 4 bases, in that order; junction bases with no gene match: 4. The length of the CDR3 is 14 residues. The CDR3 protein is CASSPRGSYNEQFF. CDR3 in DNA: TGCGCCAGCAGCCCCAGGGGGTCTTACAATGAGCAGTTCTTC.

This chain uses TRBV5-1 with TRBJ1-4; no clear D. Germline CDR1 is SGHRS and CDR2 is YFSETQ. Between the trimmed V and J ends, which lost 0 bases and 8 bases, there was a span of 14 bases. The length of the CDR3 is 15 residues. This chain's CDR3 is CASSLAGERAEKLFF. The DNA of the CDR3 is TGCGCCAGCAGCTTGGCCGGGGAGAGGGCGGAAAAACTGTTTTTT. The whole variable domain, remainder taken from reference TRBV5-1 and TRBJ1-4, is KAGVTQTPRYLIKTRGQQVTLSCSPISGHRSVSWYQQTPGQGLQFLFEYFSETQRNKGNFPGRFSGRQFSNSRSEMNVSTLELGDSALYLCASSLAGERAEKLFFGSGTQLSVL.

The chain couples TRBV23-1 to TRBJ2-7, with 9 bases lining up with TRBD1. TRBV23-1 carries the ORF label, with uncertain function. The ends lost 4 bases at V and 2 bases at J; junction bases unmatched: 3. The CDR3 has 14 residues. CDR3 residues: CASSRRQGAYEQYF. The CDR3 coding sequence is TGCGCCAGCAGTCGCAGACAGGGGGCCTACGAGCAGTACTTC.

This chain joins TRBV2 and TRBJ1-5; a weak D match, TRBD1 (6 bases). V was clipped by 6 bases and J by 3 bases, with 15 bases between them. Germline CDR1 SNHLY, CDR2 FYNNEI. The CDR3 extends over 15 amino acids. The CDR3 bases are TGTGCCAGCAGCCCGGGGGGACATCCCAATCAGCCCCAGCATTTT. This gives the protein CASSPGGHPNQPQHF.

This clone came up once. This chain joins TRBV30 and TRBJ1-2, with 9 positions matching TRBD1. The V segment lost 4 bases and the J segment 7 bases; nucleotides outside the gene matches: 7. Germline lookup yields CDR1 GTSNPN and CDR2 SVGIG (reference sequence). CDR3 length equals 13 residues. The CDR3 region has the DNA TGTGCCTGGAATACGGGACAGGGTAGTGGCTACACCTTC. Protein: CAWNTGQGSGYTF.